This entry lists 10 T cell receptor beta chains sequenced from one sample in a study of control samples from healthy donors and cancer patients. The repertoire was sequenced with immunoSEQ multiplex PCR; TCRdb's copy has only in-frame clones and lacks some. The sample holds about 410,000 clones, 80% to 95% seen once. Material for sequencing was PBMCs. These receptors were obtained from a middle-aged man with head and neck cancer.

The rearrangement links TRBV4-1 to TRBJ1-3; D remains unclear. The CDR3 runs to 18 residues. Trimming took off 0 bases at V and 4 bases at J, with 19 bases between the two ends. Germline V gene lookup returns CDR1 MGHRA and CDR2 YSYEKL. CDR3 coding DNA: TGCGCCAGCAGCCAAGAGCGACCCGTCGGCGGAGAAGGAAACACCATATATTTT. Its protein is CASSQERPVGGEGNTIYF.

The J gene is TRBJ2-7, the V gene TRBV7-8; TRBD2 is a possible D gene (5 bases). Trimming removed 5 bases at V and 2 bases at J, with 19 bases between. Germline V CDR1 and CDR2: SGHVS, FQNEAQ. This CDR3 contains 16 residues. CDR3 in DNA: TGTGCCAGCAGCACGGGATTTGCGGGTGGCCCCTACGAGCAGTACTTC. Its protein product is CASSTGFAGGPYEQYF.

As to this clone: One junction end does not reproduce the germline sequence, and a read error may be involved. The chain links TRBV11-3 to TRBJ2-1, with D maybe TRBD1 (6 bases). CDR1 SGHNT and CDR2 YENEEA come from the germline V gene. This CDR3 region has 15 residues. CDR3 residues: CASGLRQGQYNEQFF. DNA of the CDR3: TGTGCCAGCGGCTTAAGGCAGGGACAATACAATGAGCAGTTCTTC. The complete variable domain, with remaining parts taken from reference TRBV11-3 and TRBJ2-1, reads EAGVVQSPRYKIIEKKQPVAFWCNPISGHNTLYWYLQNLGQGPELLIRYENEEAVDDSQLPKDRFSAERLKGVDSTLKIQPAELGDSAVYLCASGLRQGQYNEQFFGPGTRLTVL.

V and J are TRBV9 and TRBJ2-2; tentative D call: TRBD1 (6 bases). V was shortened by 2 bases and J by 7 bases, with 12 bases between the two germline ends. The CDR3 length is 14 residues. Germline V gene data show CDR1 as SGDLS and CDR2 as YYNGEE. In DNA, the CDR3 is TGTGCCAGCAGCGTGTACAGGGAGAACGGGGAGCTGTTTTTT. It is translated as CASSVYRENGELFF.

The chain joins TRBV6-6 to TRBJ1-1, with D maybe TRBD1 (5 bases). Germline V gene data show CDR1 as MNHNY and CDR2 as SVGAGI (reference sequence). V lost 5 bases and J lost 6, with 22 bases in between. The CDR3 covers 16 residues. The CDR3 sequence is CASSATLRRGEAEAFF. CDR3 DNA sequence: TGTGCCAGCAGTGCGACTCTCCGGAGGGGAGAGGCTGAAGCTTTCTTT.

This rearrangement joins TRBV28 to TRBJ2-1; TRBD2 matches 7 bases. V was pared by 7 bases and J by 7 bases, with 10 bases of the junction left unmatched. Germline-derived CDR1 and CDR2 are MDHEN and SYDVKM. The CDR3 has 14 amino acids. The chain's CDR3 is CASIEAGVGNEQFF. The CDR3 coding sequence is TGTGCCAGCATTGAGGCGGGAGTAGGGAATGAGCAGTTCTTC.

The gene calls are TRBV6-2 or TRBV6-3 and TRBJ2-5; 12 bases map to TRBD2. V lost 6 bases and J lost 3; bases outside the gene matches: 8. The germline gives CDR1 MNHEY, CDR2 SVGEGT. The CDR3 sequence is 16 residues long. In DNA, the CDR3 is TGTGCCAGCAGACCTACTAGCGGGGGGCCCAAAGAGACCCAGTACTTC. Its protein is CASRPTSGGPKETQYF.

This clone was counted a few times. At the DNA level, this CDR3 is encoded by other sequences in the same sample as well. This rearrangement joins TRBV3-1 (or the pseudogene TRBV3-2) to TRBJ2-7; D is unclear. Per germline, CDR1 LGHDT and CDR2 YNNKEL (reference sequence). CDR3 length: 12 residues. Trimming shortened V by 0 bases and J by 3 bases, and 3 bases separated the two germline ends. CDR3 in DNA: TGTGCCAGCAGCCAAGACAGCTACGAGCAGTACTTC. Amino acids: CASSQDSYEQYF.

This sequence joins TRBV5-1 and TRBJ2-5; 9 bases fit TRBD2. The CDR3 runs to 16 residues. J lost 3 bases, V lost 5 bases, and 11 bases had no gene match. CDR1 is SGHRS and CDR2 is YFSETQ in the germline V gene. This CDR3 is CASSPSGGPGEETQYF. As DNA, the CDR3 is TGCGCCAGCAGTCCGAGCGGGGGGCCAGGGGAAGAGACCCAGTACTTC.

This rearrangement joins TRBV28 to TRBJ2-7, with TRBD2 as a possible D gene (5 bases). The germline gives CDR1 MDHEN, CDR2 SYDVKM. Trimming removed 4 bases from V and 8 bases from J, with 24 bases in between. The CDR3 loop spans 16 amino acids. In nucleotides, the CDR3 is TGTGCCAGCAGTTCTTGGACGGCTGGGGAACTAGACAAGCAGTACTTC. It encodes CASSSWTAGELDKQYF.